The rows below give T cell receptor beta chains drawn from one sample of a study of T cells in Graves' hyperthyroidism and ophthalmopathy. Each CDR3 protein is one row after TCRdb ran MiXCR on the multiplex PCR reads. The repertoire holds a few hundred thousand distinct CDR3 sequences, approximately 14% seen once, with under 8% in the top ten. Input material: blood. These TCRs come from a woman in her 30s with Graves' hyperthyroidism. Each CDR3 is given with its conserved first and last residue. Fields, in order: V gene, D gene, J gene, clone size, CDR3 protein, CDR3 DNA. A D gene is named only where the DNA matches it firmly. Some rows mark clone size as missing; the rest say once, few, many or name a class of expanded clone.

TRBV2	.	TRBJ2-3	many	CASSVYYTMATDTQYF	TGTGCCAGCAGTGTATACTACACGATGGCCACAGATACGCAGTATTTT
TRBV18	.	TRBJ2-5	many	CASSPGRGETQYF	TGTGCCAGCTCACCCGGCAGGGGTGAGACCCAGTACTTC
TRBV10-1	.	TRBJ2-1	.	CASSESLSVSYNEQFF	TGCGCCAGCAGTGAGTCCCTAAGCGTCTCCTACAATGAGCAGTTCTTC
TRBV7-2	.	TRBJ2-3	many	CASSSDYSTDTQYF	TGTGCCAGCAGCTCCGACTATAGCACAGATACGCAGTATTTT
TRBV27	TRBD1	TRBJ2-5	many	CASSLGARQGGVRETQYF	TGTGCCAGCAGTTTGGGGGCGAGACAGGGGGGGGTTAGGGAGACCCAGTACTTC
TRBV28	TRBD2	TRBJ2-3	many	CASLSRGRGGADTQYF	TGTGCCAGCCTCTCGCGCGGGAGGGGGGGAGCAGATACGCAGTATTTT
TRBV28	.	TRBJ2-7	many	CASSFGGQSSYEQYF	TGTGCCAGCAGTTTCGGGGGACAGAGCTCCTACGAGCAGTACTTC
TRBV20-1	.	TRBJ2-7	few	CSARDQVWEQYF	TGCAGTGCTAGAGATCAAGTTTGGGAGCAGTACTTC
TRBV20-1	.	TRBJ1-2	once	CSASGAGKIYGYTF	TGCAGTGCTAGTGGGGCTGGGAAAATATATGGCTACACCTTC
TRBV6-2/TRBV6-3	TRBD2	TRBJ2-2	many	CASSYLASGNTGELFF	TGTGCCAGCAGTTACTTGGCTAGCGGTAACACCGGGGAGCTGTTTTTT
TRBV6-2/TRBV6-3	.	TRBJ2-4	few	CASSSSGSVKDIQYF	TGTGCCAGCAGTTCCTCAGGGAGTGTTAAGGACATTCAGTACTTC
TRBV18	.	TRBJ1-1	.	CASSPLGETNTEAFF	TGTGCCAGCTCACCACTAGGAGAGACAAACACTGAAGCTTTCTTT
TRBV6-2/TRBV6-3	.	TRBJ1-2	.	CASRTGGEDYGYTF	TGTGCCAGCAGGACGGGGGGCGAGGACTATGGCTACACCTTC
TRBV3-1	.	TRBJ2-2	many	CASSRTHQNTGELFF	TGTGCCAGCAGCCGGACGCACCAGAACACCGGGGAGCTGTTTTTT
TRBV5-1	TRBD2	TRBJ2-7	many	CASSPVTGTRDFSYEQYF	TGCGCCAGCAGCCCTGTCACCGGGACTAGAGATTTTTCCTACGAGCAGTACTTC
TRBV5-1	.	TRBJ1-2	.	CASSLGFNYGYTF	TGCGCCAGCAGCTTGGGGTTTAACTATGGCTACACCTTC
TRBV2	.	TRBJ2-1	many	CATLAETYNEQFF	TGTGCCACCTTAGCGGAGACCTACAATGAGCAGTTCTTC
TRBV6-1	.	TRBJ2-7	.	CASSRGRVSYEQYF	TGTGCCAGCAGTAGGGGTCGGGTCTCCTACGAGCAGTACTTC
TRBV9	TRBD2	TRBJ2-7	few	CASSVGYGLAGELTYEQYF	TGTGCCAGCAGCGTAGGATACGGACTAGCGGGAGAGCTAACCTACGAGCAGTACTTC
TRBV13	.	TRBJ2-3	.	CASSLEGQPGPESDTQYF	TGTGCCAGCAGCTTAGAAGGACAGCCGGGACCCGAGTCAGATACGCAGTATTTT
TRBV29-1	TRBD2	TRBJ2-3	.	CSVGSGRMVDTQYF	TGCAGCGTTGGCAGCGGGAGAATGGTAGATACGCAGTATTTT
TRBV7-2	TRBD1	TRBJ1-5	.	CASTNLDQGAFESNQPQHF	TGTGCCAGCACGAATTTAGACCAGGGGGCTTTTGAAAGCAATCAGCCCCAGCATTTT
TRBV20-1	.	TRBJ1-3	.	CSAVGPGGNTIYF	TGCAGTGCCGTGGGCCCGGGAGGAAACACCATATATTTT
TRBV12-3/TRBV12-4	TRBD1	TRBJ2-3	many	CASSPDRGRTSTDTQYF	TGTGCCAGCAGTCCCGACAGGGGACGCACTAGCACAGATACGCAGTATTTT
TRBV11-2	.	TRBJ1-6	.	CASSGVGSYNSPLHF	TGTGCCAGCTCAGGGGTCGGCTCCTATAATTCACCCCTCCACTTT
TRBV28	.	TRBJ2-7	many	CASSPPQGYEQYF	TGTGCCAGCAGTCCACCTCAGGGTTACGAGCAGTACTTC
TRBV28	TRBD2	TRBJ2-1	many	CASSLSVGTRDNEQFF	TGTGCCAGCAGTTTATCGGTCGGGACTAGAGACAATGAGCAGTTCTTC
TRBV24-1	.	TRBJ2-3	.	CATSASGAGLTDTQYF	TGTGCCACCAGTGCTTCGGGTGCGGGATTGACAGATACGCAGTATTTT
TRBV19	.	TRBJ2-3	few	CASSTDSTDTQYF	TGTGCCAGTAGTACAGATAGCACAGATACGCAGTATTTT
TRBV7-9	TRBD2	TRBJ2-7	.	CASSLGGRALYEQYF	TGTGCCAGCAGCTTAGGTGGGAGGGCCCTCTACGAGCAGTACTTC
TRBV20-1	.	TRBJ2-1	many	CSARDPGVPYNEQFF	TGCAGTGCTAGAGATCCGGGAGTCCCCTACAATGAGCAGTTCTTC
TRBV27	.	TRBJ2-1	many	CASSPHDKSYNEQFF	TGTGCCAGCAGTCCCCACGACAAGTCCTACAATGAGCAGTTCTTC